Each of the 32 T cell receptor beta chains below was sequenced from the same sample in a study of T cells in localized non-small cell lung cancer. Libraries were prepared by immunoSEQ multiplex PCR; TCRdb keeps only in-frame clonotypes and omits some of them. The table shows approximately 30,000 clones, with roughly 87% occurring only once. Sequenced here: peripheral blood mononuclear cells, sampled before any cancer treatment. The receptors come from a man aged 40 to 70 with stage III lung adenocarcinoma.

The DNA for the CDR3 is TGTGCCAGCAGTACCGGACAGGAATTCATGAACACTGAAGCTTTCTTT. Its protein is CASSTGQEFMNTEAFF. The chain carries TRBV6-6 and TRBJ1-1, with 7 bases identical to TRBD1. There are 16 residues in the CDR3. V lost 5 bases, J lost 0 bases, and 9 bases stayed unmatched. The germline V gene encodes CDR1 MNHNY and CDR2 SVGAGI (reference sequence).

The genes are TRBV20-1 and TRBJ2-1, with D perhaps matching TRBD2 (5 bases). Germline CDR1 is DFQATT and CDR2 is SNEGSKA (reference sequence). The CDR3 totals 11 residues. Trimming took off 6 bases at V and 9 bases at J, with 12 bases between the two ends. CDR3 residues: CSATLGTEQFF. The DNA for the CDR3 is TGCAGTGCGACACTAGGAACTGAGCAGTTCTTC.

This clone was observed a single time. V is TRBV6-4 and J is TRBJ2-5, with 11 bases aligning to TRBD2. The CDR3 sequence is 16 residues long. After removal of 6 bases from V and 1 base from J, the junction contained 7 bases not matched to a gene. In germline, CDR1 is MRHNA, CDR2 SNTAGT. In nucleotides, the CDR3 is TGTGCCAGCAGCGTCCCTAGCGGGGGGCTCCAAGAGACCCAGTACTTC. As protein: CASSVPSGGLQETQYF.

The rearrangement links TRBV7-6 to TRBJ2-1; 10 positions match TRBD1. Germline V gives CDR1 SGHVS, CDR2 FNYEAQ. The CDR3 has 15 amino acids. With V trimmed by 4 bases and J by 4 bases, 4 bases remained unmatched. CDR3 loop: CASSSGTGVYNEQFF. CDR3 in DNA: TGTGCCAGCAGCTCCGGGACAGGGGTTTACAATGAGCAGTTCTTC.

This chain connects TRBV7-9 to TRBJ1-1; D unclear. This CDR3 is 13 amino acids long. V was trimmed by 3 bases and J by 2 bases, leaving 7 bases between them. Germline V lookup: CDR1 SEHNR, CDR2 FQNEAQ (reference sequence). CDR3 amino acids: CASSFQDNTEAFF. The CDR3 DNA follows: TGTGCCAGCAGCTTTCAGGACAACACTGAAGCTTTCTTT.

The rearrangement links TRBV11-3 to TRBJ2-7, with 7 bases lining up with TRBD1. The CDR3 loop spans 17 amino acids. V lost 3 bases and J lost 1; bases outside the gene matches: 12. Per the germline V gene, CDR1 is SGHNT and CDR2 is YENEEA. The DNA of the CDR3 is TGTGCCAGCAGCTTTATGGCCGGGACAGTCTTTTCCTACGAGCAGTACTTC. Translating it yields CASSFMAGTVFSYEQYF.

CDR3 protein: CARGTGLNTEAFF. In DNA form, the CDR3 reads TGTGCCAGGGGGACAGGGCTGAACACTGAAGCTTTCTTT. The rearrangement links TRBV21-1 to TRBJ1-1; TRBD1 reflects the table's D call only, with no check against the DNA. TRBV21-1 is a pseudogene locus. The CDR3 sequence is 13 residues long.

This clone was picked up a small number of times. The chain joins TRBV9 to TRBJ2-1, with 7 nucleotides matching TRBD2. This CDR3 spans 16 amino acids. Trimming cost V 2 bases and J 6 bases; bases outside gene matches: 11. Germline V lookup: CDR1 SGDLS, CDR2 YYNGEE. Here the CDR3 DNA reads TGTGCCAGCAGCGTCTTGGGGACTACGGCTCGCAATGAGCAGTTCTTC. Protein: CASSVLGTTARNEQFF.

CDR3 residues: CASSLGLARTDTQYF. CDR3 bases: TGTGCCAGCAGCTTAGGACTAGCTAGAACAGATACGCAGTATTTT. V is TRBV7-2 and J is TRBJ2-3; the match to TRBD2 covers 7 bases. The length of the CDR3 is 15 residues. V trimming: 1 base; J trimming: 3 bases; junction bases outside the gene matches: 4. Germline V gene data show CDR1 as SGHTA and CDR2 as FQGNSA.

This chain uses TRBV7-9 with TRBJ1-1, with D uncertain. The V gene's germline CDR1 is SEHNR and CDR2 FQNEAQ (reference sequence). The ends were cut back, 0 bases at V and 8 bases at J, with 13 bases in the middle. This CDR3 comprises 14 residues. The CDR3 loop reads CASSLATREREAFF. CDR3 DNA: TGTGCCAGCAGCTTAGCGACCCGGGAGCGAGAAGCTTTCTTT.

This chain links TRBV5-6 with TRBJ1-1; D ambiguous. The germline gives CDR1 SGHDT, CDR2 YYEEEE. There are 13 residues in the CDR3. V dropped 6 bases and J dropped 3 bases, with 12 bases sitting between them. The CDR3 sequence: CASTRRWDTEAFF. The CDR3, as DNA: TGTGCCAGCACCCGGAGGTGGGACACTGAAGCTTTCTTT. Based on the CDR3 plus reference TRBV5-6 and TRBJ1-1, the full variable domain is DAGVTQSPTHLIKTRGQQVTLRCSPKSGHDTVSWYQQALGQGPQFIFQYYEEEERQRGNFPDRFSGHQFPNYSSELNVNALLLGDSALYLCASTRRWDTEAFFGQGTRLTVV.

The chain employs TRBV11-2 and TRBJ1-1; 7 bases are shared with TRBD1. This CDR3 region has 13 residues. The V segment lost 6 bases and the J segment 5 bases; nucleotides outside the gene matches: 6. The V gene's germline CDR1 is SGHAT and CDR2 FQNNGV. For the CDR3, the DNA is TGTGCCAGCAGACATGCAGGGGGAACTGAAGCTTTCTTT. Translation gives CASRHAGGTEAFF.

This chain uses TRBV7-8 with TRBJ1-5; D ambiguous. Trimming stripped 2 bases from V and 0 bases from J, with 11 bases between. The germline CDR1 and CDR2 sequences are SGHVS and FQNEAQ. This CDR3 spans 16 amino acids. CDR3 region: CASSLSTVYSNQPQHF. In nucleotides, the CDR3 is TGTGCCAGCAGCTTATCGACGGTTTATAGCAATCAGCCCCAGCATTTT.

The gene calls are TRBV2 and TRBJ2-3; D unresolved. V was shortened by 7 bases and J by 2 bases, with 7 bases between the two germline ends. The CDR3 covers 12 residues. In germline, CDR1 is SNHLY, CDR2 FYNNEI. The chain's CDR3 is CASMRVTDTQYF. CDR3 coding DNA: TGTGCCAGCATGCGAGTCACAGATACGCAGTATTTT.

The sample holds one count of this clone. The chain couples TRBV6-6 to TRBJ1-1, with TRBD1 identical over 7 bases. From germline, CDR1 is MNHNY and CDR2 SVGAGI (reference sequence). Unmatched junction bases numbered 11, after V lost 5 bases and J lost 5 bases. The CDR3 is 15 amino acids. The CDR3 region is CASSTPRGGRTEAFF. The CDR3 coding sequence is TGTGCCAGCAGTACCCCCCGAGGGGGCAGAACTGAAGCTTTCTTT.

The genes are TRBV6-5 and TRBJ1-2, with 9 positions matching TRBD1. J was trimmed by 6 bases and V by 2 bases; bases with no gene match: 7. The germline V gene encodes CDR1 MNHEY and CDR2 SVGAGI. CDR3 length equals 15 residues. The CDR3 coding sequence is TGTGCCAGCAGTTACAGACCGGGACAGGGACATGGCTACACCTTC. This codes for CASSYRPGQGHGYTF.

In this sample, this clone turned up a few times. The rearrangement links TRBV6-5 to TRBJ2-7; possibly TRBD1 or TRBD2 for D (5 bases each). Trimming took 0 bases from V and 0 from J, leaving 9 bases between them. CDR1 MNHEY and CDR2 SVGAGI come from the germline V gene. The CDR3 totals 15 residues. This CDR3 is CASSYSAGSSYEQYF. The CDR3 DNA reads TGTGCCAGCAGTTACTCGGCAGGGAGCTCCTACGAGCAGTACTTC.

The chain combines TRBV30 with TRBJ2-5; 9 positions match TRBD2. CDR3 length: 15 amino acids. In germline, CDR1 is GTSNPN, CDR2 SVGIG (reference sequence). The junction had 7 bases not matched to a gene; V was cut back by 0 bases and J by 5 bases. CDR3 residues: CAWSVGGGATETQYF. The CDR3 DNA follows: TGTGCCTGGAGTGTCGGCGGGGGGGCCACGGAGACCCAGTACTTC.

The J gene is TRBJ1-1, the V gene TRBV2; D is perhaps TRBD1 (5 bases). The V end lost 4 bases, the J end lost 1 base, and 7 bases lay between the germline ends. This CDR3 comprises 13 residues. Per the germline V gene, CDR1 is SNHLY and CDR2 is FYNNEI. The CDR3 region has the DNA TGTGCCAGCAGTGGGCAGGGGAACACTGAAGCTTTCTTT. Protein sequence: CASSGQGNTEAFF.

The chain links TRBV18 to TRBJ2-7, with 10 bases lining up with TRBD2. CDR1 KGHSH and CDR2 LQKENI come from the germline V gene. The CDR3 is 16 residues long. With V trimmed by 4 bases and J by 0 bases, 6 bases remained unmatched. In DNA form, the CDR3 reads TGTGCCAGCTCACAACCGGGACTAGCGAGCTCCTACGAGCAGTACTTC. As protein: CASSQPGLASSYEQYF.

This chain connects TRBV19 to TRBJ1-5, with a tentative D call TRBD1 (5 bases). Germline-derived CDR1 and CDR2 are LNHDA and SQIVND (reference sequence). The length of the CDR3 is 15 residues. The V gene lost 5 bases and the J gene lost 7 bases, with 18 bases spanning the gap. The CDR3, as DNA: TGTGCCAGTAGTCTGTGGGTCCAGGGTGGGCAGCCCCAGCATTTT. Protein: CASSLWVQGGQPQHF. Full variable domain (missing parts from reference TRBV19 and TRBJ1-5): DGGITQSPKYLFRKEGQNVTLSCEQNLNHDAMYWYRQDPGQGLRLIYYSQIVNDFQKGDIAEGYSVSREKKESFPLTVTSAQKNPTAFYLCASSLWVQGGQPQHFGDGTRLSIL.

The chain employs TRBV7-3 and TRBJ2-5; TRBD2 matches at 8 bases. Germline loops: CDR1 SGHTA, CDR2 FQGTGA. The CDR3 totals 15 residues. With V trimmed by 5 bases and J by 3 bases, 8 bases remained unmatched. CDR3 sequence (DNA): TGTGCCAGCAGCCCAGGAGCGGGGGCTAAAGAGACCCAGTACTTC. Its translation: CASSPGAGAKETQYF.

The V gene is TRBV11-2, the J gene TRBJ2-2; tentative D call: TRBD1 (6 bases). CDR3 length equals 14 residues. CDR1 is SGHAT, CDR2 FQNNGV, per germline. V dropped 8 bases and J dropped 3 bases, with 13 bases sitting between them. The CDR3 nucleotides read TGTGCCAGCTCGGCACAGGGCTACACCGGGGAGCTGTTTTTT. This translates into CASSAQGYTGELFF.

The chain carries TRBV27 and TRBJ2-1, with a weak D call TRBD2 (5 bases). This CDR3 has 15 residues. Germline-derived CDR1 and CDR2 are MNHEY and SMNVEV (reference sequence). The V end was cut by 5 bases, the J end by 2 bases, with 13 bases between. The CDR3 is CASSNPNGAYNEQFF. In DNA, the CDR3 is TGTGCCAGCAGTAATCCGAACGGGGCCTACAATGAGCAGTTCTTC.

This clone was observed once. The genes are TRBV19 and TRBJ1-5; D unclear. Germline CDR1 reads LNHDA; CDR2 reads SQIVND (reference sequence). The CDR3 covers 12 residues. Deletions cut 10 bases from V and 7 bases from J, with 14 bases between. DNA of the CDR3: TGTGCCACCGCGGGGTCAGTCCAGCCCCAGCATTTT. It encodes CATAGSVQPQHF.

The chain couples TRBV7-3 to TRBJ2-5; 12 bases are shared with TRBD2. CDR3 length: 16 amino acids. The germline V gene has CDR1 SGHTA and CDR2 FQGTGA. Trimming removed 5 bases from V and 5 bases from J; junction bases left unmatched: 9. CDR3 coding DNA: TGTGCCAGCAGCCCTAGCGGGGGGGTGTTTTGGGAGACCCAGTACTTC. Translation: CASSPSGGVFWETQYF.

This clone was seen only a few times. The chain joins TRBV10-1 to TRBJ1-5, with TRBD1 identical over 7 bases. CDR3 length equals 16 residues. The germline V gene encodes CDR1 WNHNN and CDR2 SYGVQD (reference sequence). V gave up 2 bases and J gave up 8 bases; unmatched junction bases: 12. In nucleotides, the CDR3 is TGCGCCAGCAGTGAGGGCGACAGGGACTATGGGAAGCCCCAGCATTTT. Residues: CASSEGDRDYGKPQHF.

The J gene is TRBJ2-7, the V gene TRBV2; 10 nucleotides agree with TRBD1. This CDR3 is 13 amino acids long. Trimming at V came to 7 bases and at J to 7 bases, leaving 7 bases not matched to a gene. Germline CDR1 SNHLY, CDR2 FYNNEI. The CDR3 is CASITDRGHEQYF. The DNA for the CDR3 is TGTGCCAGCATTACCGACAGGGGGCATGAGCAGTACTTC.

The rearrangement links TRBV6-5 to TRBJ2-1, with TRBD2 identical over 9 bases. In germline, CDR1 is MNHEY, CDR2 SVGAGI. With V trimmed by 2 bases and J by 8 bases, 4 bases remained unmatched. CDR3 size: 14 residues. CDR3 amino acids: CASSYLGLADEQFF. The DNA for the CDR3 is TGTGCCAGCAGTTACCTGGGACTAGCCGATGAGCAGTTCTTC.

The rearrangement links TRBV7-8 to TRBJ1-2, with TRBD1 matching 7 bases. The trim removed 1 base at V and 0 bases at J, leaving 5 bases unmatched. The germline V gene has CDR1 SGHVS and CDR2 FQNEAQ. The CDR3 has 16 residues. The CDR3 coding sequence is TGTGCCAGCAGCTTAGGACAGGGAAGAACTAACTATGGCTACACCTTC. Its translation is CASSLGQGRTNYGYTF. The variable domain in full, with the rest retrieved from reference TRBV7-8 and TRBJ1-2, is GAGVSQSPRYKVAKRGQDVALRCDPISGHVSLFWYQQALGQGPEFLTYFQNEAQLDKSGLPSDRFFAERPEGSVSTLKIQRTQQEDSAVYLCASSLGQGRTNYGYTFGSGTRLTVV.

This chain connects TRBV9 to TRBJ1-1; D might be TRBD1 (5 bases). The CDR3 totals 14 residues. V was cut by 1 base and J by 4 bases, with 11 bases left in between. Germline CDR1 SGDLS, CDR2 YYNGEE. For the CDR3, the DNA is TGTGCCAGCAGCGTATCTGGCGGGGCCACTGAAGCTTTCTTT. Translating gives CASSVSGGATEAFF.

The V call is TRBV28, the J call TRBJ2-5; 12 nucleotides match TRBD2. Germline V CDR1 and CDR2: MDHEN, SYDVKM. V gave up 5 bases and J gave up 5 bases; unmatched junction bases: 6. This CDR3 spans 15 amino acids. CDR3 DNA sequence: TGTGCCAGCAGTACTCTAGCGGGGGGGCGGGAGACCCAGTACTTC. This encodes CASSTLAGGRETQYF.